This T cell receptor (beta chain) was sequenced in a study of T cell repertoires in cytomegalovirus infection. Study as a whole: Both CMV infection and a matching HLA type were indicated by public TCR beta signatures. Findings and caveats of the study: Ex vivo, HLA-C-restricted CMV-specific TCR beta clonotypes prevailed over the rest of the response. Cumulative public TCR beta family frequency identified carriers of CMV plus the relevant HLA.

Germline CDR1 reads SQVTM; CDR2 reads ANQGSEA. Between the trimmed V and J ends, which lost 2 bases and 4 bases, there was a span of 19 bases. This CDR3 contains 16 residues. This clonotype was recorded at least ten times. The antigen is unknown. TCRdb called the reads again in MiXCR, with one record for every CDR3 protein. The sample lists approximately 240,000 distinct CDR3 sequences; roughly an eighth were seen once. The chain is built from TRBV29-1 and TRBJ2-3, with a tentative D call TRBD2 (6 bases). This clonotype was obtained from a human donor in good health (CMV status not recorded). Some clones in this sample may be carry-over from other donors' samples. Sequencing used PBMCs. The CDR3 region has the DNA TGCAGCGTTGAAATCGGGAGAGGAGGGCACCCAGATACGCAGTATTTT. It is translated as CSVEIGRGGHPDTQYF.